Sequencing of this TCR beta chain was carried out in a study of T cells expressing NK-cell markers. The wider study: Cells sorted as CD3+CD56+NKG2C+, CD3+CD56+NKG2C- and CD3+CD56-NKG2C+ T cells supplied the TCR beta repertoires.

Study results and caveats: One observes that, in a handful of donors, these clonotypes were also the leading ones within the CD3+CD56-NKG2C+ fraction. About 1.0-7.0% of CD8+ T cells in about six donors belonged to dominant NKG2C+ clonotypes.

In regard to this clonotype: Antigen: not known.

For TCR beta, cDNA was produced by 5'RACE template switching with UMIs. TCRdb re-called the 5' RACE reads and catalogs CDR3 proteins one per entry, DNA excluded. This listing includes approximately 550,000 distinct CDR3 sequences. The receptor was derived from a man aged 18 to 29 in good health. Sequenced sample: blood T cells: a sorted CD56 or NKG2C T cell subset, CD4+ or CD8+ T cells, or bulk PBMC T cells (not recorded which).

The CDR3 region is CATSGTGATYEQYF. This chain uses TRBV5-1 with TRBJ2-7; the TCRdb call, TRBD1, lacks DNA for checking. Germline V gene lookup returns CDR1 SGHRS and CDR2 YFSETQ. This CDR3 region has 14 residues. The full variable domain, rest sourced from reference TRBV5-1 and TRBJ2-7, is KAGVTQTPRYLIKTRGQQVTLSCSPISGHRSVSWYQQTPGQGLQFLFEYFSETQRNKGNFPGRFSGRQFSNSRSEMNVSTLELGDSALYLCATSGTGATYEQYFGPGTRLTVT.